This T cell receptor beta chain was recovered during a study of T cell responses to AZD1222 COVID-19 vaccine. Points from the study as a whole: Clonal diversity was possibly underestimated; the donors were predominantly white British and more often female. CD4 TCRs covered the whole spike, strongest at regions 160-218 and 743-854. Only six or seven AZD1222 recipients were seropositive at baseline.

Assay: immunoSEQ multiplex PCR; the TCRdb copy retains only in-frame clones and omits some. The repertoire holds about 100,000 clones, with about 83% as singletons. This clone was picked up a small number of times. What it recognizes is unknown. V lost 0 bases to trimming and J lost 0 bases, with 8 bases between them. The germline CDR1 and CDR2 sequences are LGHNA and YSLEER. The CDR3 runs to 15 residues. The chain employs TRBV4-3 and TRBJ1-1; D not resolved. The sequencing here drew on peripheral blood, taken on day 0 of AZD1222 vaccination. The TCR comes from an adult in good health. CDR3 amino acids: CASSQDGVMNTEAFF. The CDR3 DNA reads as TGCGCCAGCAGCCAAGACGGCGTGATGAACACTGAAGCTTTCTTT.